One and the same sample provided the 23 T cell receptor beta chains below, sequenced in a study of cytomegalovirus exposure and HLA in healthy donors. The PCR ran on 60 Vbeta and 13 Jbeta primers. The table came from immunoSEQ multiplex PCR; TCRdb's copy has only in-frame clones and leaves some out. The table lists around 140,000 clones, around three quarters of them singletons. Sequencing used PBMCs. The receptors originated from a woman aged 18-29 years in good health and CMV-seropositive.

The genes are TRBV6-1 and TRBJ2-5, with D perhaps TRBD1 (5 bases). Germline CDR1 is MNHNS and CDR2 is SASEGT. V lost 6 bases and J 5 bases, leaving 13 bases between the germline ends. The CDR3 covers 13 residues. The DNA for the CDR3 is TGTGCCAGCAGACCCGTCAGGGATGAGACCCAGTACTTC. The encoded protein is CASRPVRDETQYF.

This rearrangement joins TRBV7-5 to TRBJ2-1; the D segment call TRBD2 is taken from the table without a DNA check. TRBV7-5 represents a pseudogene. CDR3 size: 17 residues. CDR3 loop: CVRSLERYPTSYNEQFF. In DNA form, the CDR3 reads TGTGTCAGAAGCTTAGAGCGTTATCCCACGTCCTACAATGAGCAGTTCTTC.

The J gene is TRBJ1-2, the V gene TRBV7-9; possibly TRBD1 for D (6 bases). The CDR3 runs to 14 residues. Germline lookup yields CDR1 SEHNR and CDR2 FQNEAQ (reference sequence). The V end was cut by 3 bases, the J end by 1 base, with 9 bases between. This CDR3 is CASSLTGDNYGYTF. CDR3 coding DNA: TGTGCCAGCAGCTTGACAGGTGATAACTATGGCTACACCTTC. Supplemented by reference TRBV7-9 and TRBJ1-2, the full variable domain reads DTGVSQNPRHKITKRGQNVTFRCDPISEHNRLYWYRQTLGQGPEFLTYFQNEAQLEKSRLLSDRFSAERPKGSFSTLEIQRTEQGDSAMYLCASSLTGDNYGYTFGSGTRLTVV.

This clone was picked up a small number of times. CDR3 bases: TGTGCCAGCGGAATACAGGGGGGGTTCTATGGCTACACCTTC. Protein: CASGIQGGFYGYTF. V is TRBV6-1 and J is TRBJ1-2; TRBD1 aligns across 8 bases. Germline V lookup: CDR1 MNHNS, CDR2 SASEGT. V dropped 8 bases and J dropped 4; count of bases not matched to a gene: 9. The CDR3 is 14 amino acids.

V usage is TRBV6-6 and J usage is TRBJ2-7; possibly TRBD1 for D (5 bases). V lost 4 bases and J 3 bases, leaving 16 bases between the germline ends. This CDR3 is built from 15 residues. Germline V lookup: CDR1 MNHNY, CDR2 SVGAGI (reference sequence). CDR3 amino acids: CASSLPQGGLYEQYF. CDR3 coding DNA: TGTGCCAGCAGTTTACCCCAGGGCGGCCTCTACGAGCAGTACTTC.

The chain links TRBV5-6 to TRBJ2-5, with D possibly being TRBD2 (7 bases). Germline V CDR1 and CDR2: SGHDT, YYEEEE. The germline V and J ends were trimmed by 1 base and 2 bases, with 18 bases remaining between them. The CDR3 spans 17 residues. CDR3 in amino acids: CASSLFGAGAQQETQYF. Here the CDR3 DNA reads TGTGCCAGCAGCTTGTTTGGGGCGGGGGCGCAACAAGAGACCCAGTACTTC. Filled out from reference TRBV5-6 and TRBJ2-5, the complete variable domain reads DAGVTQSPTHLIKTRGQQVTLRCSPKSGHDTVSWYQQALGQGPQFIFQYYEEEERQRGNFPDRFSGHQFPNYSSELNVNALLLGDSALYLCASSLFGAGAQQETQYFGPGTRLLVL.

This chain links TRBV7-9 with TRBJ2-7; D may be TRBD1 (6 bases). Between the trimmed V and J ends, which lost 5 bases and 7 bases, there was a span of 18 bases. Germline V CDR1 and CDR2: SEHNR, FQNEAQ (reference sequence). This CDR3 is built from 14 residues. The CDR3 region is CASSPRTDLTEQYF. The CDR3 region has the DNA TGTGCCAGCAGCCCCCGGACAGACTTAACGGAGCAGTACTTC. Complete variable domain (other parts from reference TRBV7-9 and TRBJ2-7): DTGVSQNPRHKITKRGQNVTFRCDPISEHNRLYWYRQTLGQGPEFLTYFQNEAQLEKSRLLSDRFSAERPKGSFSTLEIQRTEQGDSAMYLCASSPRTDLTEQYFGPGTRLTVT.

The chain links TRBV6-1 to TRBJ1-1; D call uncertain. The CDR3 spans 12 residues. Germline V gives CDR1 MNHNS, CDR2 SASEGT. V dropped 0 bases and J dropped 8 bases, with 7 bases sitting between them. The CDR3 nucleotides are TGTGCCAGCAGTGAAGCAAACGGGGAAGCTTTCTTT. This sequence encodes CASSEANGEAFF.

The chain uses TRBV27 and TRBJ2-7; 8 bases are a match to TRBD1. V was clipped by 4 bases and J by 3 bases; unmatched bases: 8. This CDR3 contains 15 residues. Germline assignment: CDR1 MNHEY and CDR2 SMNVEV (reference sequence). The CDR3 DNA is TGTGCCAGCAGTTCCACGGACAGGGTACTCTACGAGCAGTACTTC. This gives the protein CASSSTDRVLYEQYF.

The chain combines TRBV28 with TRBJ1-2, with TRBD1 identical over 11 bases. Losses at the gene ends were 5 bases for V and 5 bases for J; bases not matched to a gene: 7. The CDR3 runs 15 residues. CDR1 and CDR2 (germline): MDHEN, SYDVKM. The CDR3 region has the DNA TGTGCCAGCAGTCGGACAGGGGGCGGATGGTATGGCTACACCTTC. Its protein product is CASSRTGGGWYGYTF.

This rearrangement joins TRBV6-5 to TRBJ1-6, with D unresolved. The CDR3 extends over 15 amino acids. Per the germline V gene, CDR1 is MNHEY and CDR2 is SVGAGI. Trimming took 7 bases from V and 5 from J, leaving 15 bases between them. CDR3: CASKADSNNNSPLHF. Written as DNA, the CDR3 is TGTGCCAGCAAAGCGGATTCCAATAATAATTCACCCCTCCACTTT.

The chain couples TRBV2 to TRBJ1-2; 7 bases match TRBD1. The germline V gene has CDR1 SNHLY and CDR2 FYNNEI. The CDR3 has 15 amino acids. With V trimmed by 2 bases and J by 8 bases, 11 bases remained unmatched. In nucleotides, the CDR3 is TGTGCCAGCAGTGAACAAGGGGGCGTTGGTAAAGGCTACACCTTC. Its translation: CASSEQGGVGKGYTF.

The rearrangement joins TRBV11-2 to TRBJ2-7; 14 bases line up with TRBD2. The trim removed 5 bases at V and 1 base at J, leaving 10 bases unmatched. Germline V CDR1 and CDR2: SGHAT, FQNNGV. The CDR3 is made up of 18 amino acids. CDR3 loop: CASSRGGLAGAQSYEQYF. The DNA for the CDR3 is TGTGCCAGCAGCCGAGGGGGACTAGCGGGGGCCCAATCCTACGAGCAGTACTTC.

V and J are TRBV4-1 and TRBJ2-7, with 8 bases aligning to TRBD1. The CDR3 runs to 16 residues. J gave up 0 bases and V 2 bases, and 6 bases lay outside the gene matches. Germline values: CDR1 MGHRA, CDR2 YSYEKL. Here the CDR3 DNA reads TGCGCCAGCAGCCAAAGCTCGACAGGGGTCTCCTACGAGCAGTACTTC. Translation gives CASSQSSTGVSYEQYF.

The genes are TRBV19 and TRBJ1-1; D possibly corresponds to TRBD1 (5 bases). Germline V lookup: CDR1 LNHDA, CDR2 SQIVND (reference sequence). V was trimmed by 7 bases and J by 4 bases, leaving 16 bases between them. The CDR3 loop spans 14 amino acids. DNA of the CDR3: TGTGCCAGTATTAAGCCGGGGGGGGGCACTGAAGCTTTCTTT. It encodes CASIKPGGGTEAFF.

The chain employs TRBV7-9 and TRBJ1-1; D perhaps matches TRBD1 (6 bases). CDR1 is SEHNR, CDR2 FQNEAQ, per germline (reference sequence). The CDR3 sequence is 12 residues long. Trimming removed 5 bases from V and 5 bases from J, with 9 bases in between. As DNA, the CDR3 is TGTGCCAGCAGCCCTCAGGGGACTGAAGCTTTCTTT. Translating gives CASSPQGTEAFF.

V and J are TRBV19 and TRBJ2-7; TRBD1 might be the D (5 bases). The CDR3 loop spans 13 amino acids. Trimming stripped 4 bases from V and 6 bases from J, with 13 bases between. The germline gives CDR1 LNHDA, CDR2 SQIVND (reference sequence). The CDR3 DNA reads as TGTGCCAGTAGTACACAGGTCCCTGGCGAGCAGTACTTC. Its protein is CASSTQVPGEQYF.

The chain has TRBV10-3 and TRBJ2-1, with 15 bases that match TRBD2. The ends lost 4 bases at V and 1 base at J; junction bases unmatched: 8. This CDR3 has 19 amino acids. Germline values: CDR1 ENHRY, CDR2 SYGVKD. The chain's CDR3 is CAISAGLAGGPKSYNEQFF. As DNA, the CDR3 is TGTGCCATCAGTGCGGGACTAGCGGGGGGTCCAAAATCCTACAATGAGCAGTTCTTC.

This clone was found once. This chain uses TRBV5-6 with TRBJ2-3, with TRBD2 matching over 12 bases. CDR3 length equals 14 residues. Germline CDR1 SGHDT, CDR2 YYEEEE. With V trimmed by 5 bases and J by 7 bases, 5 bases remained unmatched. The CDR3 loop is CASSTSGGLYTQYF. The CDR3 DNA is TGTGCCAGCAGTACTAGCGGGGGGTTGTATACGCAGTATTTT. Full variable domain (remainder filled in from reference TRBV5-6 and TRBJ2-3): DAGVTQSPTHLIKTRGQQVTLRCSPKSGHDTVSWYQQALGQGPQFIFQYYEEEERQRGNFPDRFSGHQFPNYSSELNVNALLLGDSALYLCASSTSGGLYTQYFGPGTRLTVL.

This chain links TRBV4-2 with TRBJ2-5, with D perhaps matching TRBD1 (6 bases). Germline V gene data show CDR1 as LGHNA and CDR2 as YNFKEQ. Trimming left V 0 bases short and J 2 bases short, with 10 bases between. The CDR3 sequence is 15 residues long. The CDR3 reads CASSQDLRGQETQYF. CDR3 coding DNA: TGTGCCAGCAGCCAAGATCTCAGGGGTCAAGAGACCCAGTACTTC.

The V call is TRBV5-1, the J call TRBJ2-2, with 8 nucleotides matching TRBD1. This CDR3 comprises 15 residues. J gave up 3 bases and V 3 bases, and 4 bases lay outside the gene matches. Germline assignment: CDR1 SGHRS and CDR2 YFSETQ. Here the CDR3 DNA reads TGCGCCAGCAGCTCCGGGACAGGCTACACCGGGGAGCTGTTTTTT. Its translation is CASSSGTGYTGELFF.

The V and J genes are TRBV5-4 and TRBJ1-2; D may be TRBD1 (5 bases). V was pared by 4 bases and J by 8 bases, with 18 bases between. CDR3 length equals 14 residues. CDR1 and CDR2 from the germline V gene are SGHNT and YYREEE (reference sequence). This chain's CDR3 is CASSAPIGAEGYTF. In DNA form, the CDR3 reads TGTGCCAGCAGCGCCCCCATAGGGGCGGAGGGCTACACCTTC.

This clone was detected only a few times. The chain uses TRBV6-4 and TRBJ2-3, with D perhaps matching TRBD2 (6 bases). V lost 0 bases and J 5 bases, leaving 6 bases between the germline ends. Germline loops: CDR1 MRHNA, CDR2 SNTAGT. There are 13 residues in the CDR3. The DNA of the CDR3 is TGTGCCAGCAGTGACTCGGGGGGAGATACGCAGTATTTT. This gives the protein CASSDSGGDTQYF.